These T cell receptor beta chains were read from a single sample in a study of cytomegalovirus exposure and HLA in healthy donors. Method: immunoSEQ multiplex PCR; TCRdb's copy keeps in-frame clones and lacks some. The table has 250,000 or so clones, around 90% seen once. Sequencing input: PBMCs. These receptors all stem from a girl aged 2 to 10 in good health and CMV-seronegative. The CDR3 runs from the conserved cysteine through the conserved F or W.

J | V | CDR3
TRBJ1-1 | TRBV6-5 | CASKGGQSENTEAFF
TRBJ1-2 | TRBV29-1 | CSASSLLVGYTF
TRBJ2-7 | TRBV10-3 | CAISGGLAGALEQYF
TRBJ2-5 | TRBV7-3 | CASRSPRDSSGTQYF
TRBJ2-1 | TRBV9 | CASSSIGLAGGPASEQFF
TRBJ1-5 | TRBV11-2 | CASSHGTRDQPQHF
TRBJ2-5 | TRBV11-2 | CASSLGAGGFVETQYF
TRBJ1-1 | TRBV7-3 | CASSNRTDWNTEAFF
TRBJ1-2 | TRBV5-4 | CASSLRQATNYGYTF
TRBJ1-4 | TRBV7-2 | CASSPNGRGEKLFF
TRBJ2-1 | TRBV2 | CASSKSASGGAEGTSYNEQFF
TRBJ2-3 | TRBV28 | CASSYRETDTQYF
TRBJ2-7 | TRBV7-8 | CASSPDGGSTDEQYF
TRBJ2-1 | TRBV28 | CASSLILRTHGDEQFF
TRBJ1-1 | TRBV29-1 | CSVITFGGHTEAFF
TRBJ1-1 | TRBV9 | CASSGTGEAEAFF
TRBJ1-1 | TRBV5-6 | CASSSGTGGWDTEAFF
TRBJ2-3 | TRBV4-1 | CASSQDWASGGSSTDTQYF